This passage covers 13 T cell receptor beta chains from one sample sequenced in a study of cytomegalovirus exposure and HLA in healthy donors. PCR amplification relied on 60 Vbeta primers (plus 13 Jbeta primers). Produced via immunoSEQ multiplex PCR; TCRdb's table is partial and in-frame only. The sample records about 190,000 clones, about 69% being singletons. The source material was PBMCs. Every receptor here comes from a man aged 25 to 45 in good health and CMV-seropositive.

J is TRBJ1-1 and V is TRBV11-1; unclear D gene. Germline values: CDR1 SGHAT, CDR2 FQDESV (reference sequence). The CDR3 totals 11 residues. V was pared by 6 bases and J by 5 bases, with 7 bases between. The CDR3 region has the DNA TGTGCCAGCAGTCCCGGGACTGAAGCTTTCTTT. Protein: CASSPGTEAFF.

The chain joins TRBV5-1 to TRBJ2-3; D uncertain. V lost 2 bases and J 1 base, leaving 5 bases between the germline ends. There are 13 residues in the CDR3. Germline lookup yields CDR1 SGHRS and CDR2 YFSETQ. In DNA, the CDR3 is TGCGCCAGCAGCTTAACGGGCACAGATACGCAGTATTTT. Its protein product is CASSLTGTDTQYF.

The rearrangement uses TRBV21-1 and TRBJ2-2; TRBD2 was called by the table and not checked on the DNA. TRBV21-1 counts as a pseudogene. This CDR3 region has 18 residues. CDR3 sequence (DNA): TGTGCCAGCAGCAAAGGTGCGGCTAGCGCCACGAACACCGGGGAGCTGTTTTTT. Protein sequence: CASSKGAASATNTGELFF.

The CDR3 loop is CASSSGEYNEQFF. The CDR3 DNA sequence: TGTGCCAGCAGCTCCGGGGAGTACAATGAGCAGTTCTTC. The V gene is TRBV5-6, the J gene TRBJ2-1; possibly TRBD2 for D (5 bases). Trimming removed 3 bases at V and 4 bases at J, with 8 bases between. CDR3 size: 13 residues. The germline CDR1 and CDR2 sequences are SGHDT and YYEEEE.

A few counts support this clone. The chain links TRBV29-1 to TRBJ1-1, with D hard to call. The CDR3 has 13 residues. Germline lookup yields CDR1 SQVTM and CDR2 ANQGSEA. Trimming cost V 2 bases and J 5 bases, with 12 bases left between them. The CDR3 DNA is TGCAGCGTTGAAAAACGATTGGCTACTGAAGCTTTCTTT. Protein sequence: CSVEKRLATEAFF.

The chain recombines TRBV5-1 with TRBJ2-3, with D hard to call. The CDR3 is made up of 15 amino acids. In germline, CDR1 is SGHRS, CDR2 YFSETQ. Trimming cost V 2 bases and J 5 bases, with 15 bases left between them. The CDR3 nucleotides read TGCGCCAGCAGCTTAGACGGAGTCGGTGGAGATACGCAGTATTTT. Its translation is CASSLDGVGGDTQYF.

J is TRBJ1-3 and V is TRBV5-6; the D is unclear. The V gene lost 0 bases and the J gene lost 2 bases, with 9 bases spanning the gap. The CDR3 totals 15 residues. Germline CDR1 and CDR2: SGHDT and YYEEEE. The chain's CDR3 is CASSLGPGTGNTIYF. The CDR3 nucleotides read TGTGCCAGCAGCTTGGGTCCAGGTACTGGAAACACCATATATTTT.

Sample share makes this clone medium-sized (0.01 to 0.1%). The chain has TRBV25-1 and TRBJ2-7, with D hard to call. In germline, CDR1 is MGHDK, CDR2 SYGVNS. The CDR3 runs to 13 residues. Deletions cut 6 bases from V and 0 bases from J, with 9 bases between. For the CDR3, the DNA is TGTGCCAGCAGCGTGGGCGCCTCCTACGAGCAGTACTTC. Its translation is CASSVGASYEQYF.

V and J are TRBV6-5 and TRBJ2-7, with a possible D match to TRBD2 (6 bases). From germline, CDR1 is MNHEY and CDR2 SVGAGI. V was trimmed by 2 bases and J by 4 bases, leaving 15 bases between them. This CDR3 contains 15 residues. As DNA, the CDR3 is TGTGCCAGCAGTTACAACCCCGCGGGACCGTACGAGCAGTACTTC. It is translated as CASSYNPAGPYEQYF.

This clone turned up a few times. The CDR3 reads CASSPPGGREQYF. The CDR3 nucleotides read TGTGCCAGCAGTCCCCCCGGGGGGCGGGAGCAGTACTTC. V gene TRBV5-4 combines with J gene TRBJ2-7; maybe TRBD2 (7 bases). This CDR3 region has 13 residues. V was pared by 5 bases and J by 7 bases, with 16 bases between. The V gene's germline CDR1 is SGHNT and CDR2 YYREEE (reference sequence).

This clone was observed a few times. The chain is built from TRBV7-2 and TRBJ2-5; the D is unclear. The CDR3 runs 12 residues. Germline V gene data show CDR1 as SGHTA and CDR2 as FQGNSA. V dropped 8 bases and J dropped 2 bases, with 9 bases sitting between them. The CDR3 protein is CASRRGQETQYF. Written as DNA, the CDR3 is TGTGCCAGCCGGCGCGGACAAGAGACCCAGTACTTC.

The chain joins TRBV9 to TRBJ1-1; 7 positions match TRBD1. V lost 3 bases and J lost 4; bases outside the gene matches: 9. This CDR3 contains 15 residues. The germline gives CDR1 SGDLS, CDR2 YYNGEE. The DNA for the CDR3 is TGTGCCAGCAGCGCTTCCGACAGGGTGGGCACTGAAGCTTTCTTT. Residues: CASSASDRVGTEAFF.

This chain connects TRBV9 to TRBJ2-5, with 8 bases that match TRBD1. Germline V gene sequence: CDR1 SGDLS, CDR2 YYNGEE. The CDR3 spans 16 residues. V shed 0 bases, J shed 2 bases, and the junction held 6 bases outside the gene matches. The CDR3, as DNA: TGTGCCAGCAGCGTAGGGGCCACAGGGGGTCAAGAGACCCAGTACTTC. This translates into CASSVGATGGQETQYF.